Listed below are T cell receptor beta chains from one sample, sequenced in a study of blood T cell repertoires in COVID-19. Only in-frame clones appear in the TCRdb table, and some are missing; sequencing was by immunoSEQ multiplex PCR. The profile shows about 50,000 clones, roughly 90% of them singletons. Sequences were obtained from peripheral blood. The origin of the receptors is a human donor in a cohort sampled during active COVID-19. Both conserved end residues are part of each CDR3. The D gene is left open where the match is weak. Expanded clones are given a class, and other clones once, few, many or no size at all.

v_gene	j_gene	abundance	d_gene	CDR3aa	CDR3nt
TRBV11-1	TRBJ1-3	NA	TRBD1	CASKTGGSGNTIYF	TGTGCCAGCAAGACAGGGGGCTCTGGAAACACCATATATTTT
TRBV2	TRBJ2-7	NA	NA	CASSEEQVHEQYF	TGTGCCAGCAGTGAAGAACAGGTCCACGAGCAGTACTTC
TRBV28	TRBJ1-6	NA	NA	CASSLGDIPVTGDSPLHF	TGTGCCAGCAGTTTAGGAGATATCCCAGTAACTGGTGATTCACCCCTCCACTTT
TRBV6-5	TRBJ2-1	NA	TRBD1	CASSYRDRDNEQFF	TGTGCCAGCAGTTACCGGGACAGGGACAATGAGCAGTTCTTC
TRBV9	TRBJ1-4	NA	NA	CASSVASARKNEKLFF	TGTGCCAGCAGCGTAGCTTCAGCCAGGAAGAATGAAAAACTGTTTTTT
TRBV28	TRBJ1-5	once	NA	CASLPMGAEGQPQHF	TGTGCCAGCCTCCCCATGGGGGCTGAAGGGCAGCCCCAGCATTTT
TRBV7-8	TRBJ2-7	NA	TRBD1	CASSQDRGRYEQYF	TGTGCCAGCAGCCAGGACAGGGGGAGGTACGAGCAGTACTTC
TRBV6-1	TRBJ2-3	NA	TRBD1	CASSEREGATDTQYF	TGTGCCAGCAGTGAAAGAGAGGGGGCCACAGATACGCAGTATTTT
TRBV27	TRBJ1-5	NA	NA	CASSLRFNSNQPQHF	TGTGCCAGCAGTTTACGGTTTAATAGCAATCAGCCCCAGCATTTT
TRBV5-4	TRBJ2-6	NA	NA	CASSLGPYSGANVLTF	TGTGCCAGCAGCTTGGGGCCTTACTCTGGGGCCAACGTCCTGACTTTC
TRBV9	TRBJ1-6	NA	TRBD1	CASSVDGTVSVVSPLHF	TGTGCCAGCAGCGTAGACGGGACAGTCAGCGTAGTATCACCCCTCCACTTT
TRBV5-1	TRBJ1-3	NA	NA	CASTLLPRSGNTIYF	TGCGCCAGCACCCTCCTCCCCCGCTCTGGAAACACCATATATTTT
TRBV19	TRBJ2-5	NA	TRBD2	CASSSRTSEQDIVRSEETQYF	TGTGCCAGTAGTTCTAGGACTAGCGAGCAGGACATTGTTAGAAGCGAAGAGACCCAGTACTTC
TRBV2	TRBJ1-3	NA	NA	CASSEAQGSGNTIYF	TGTGCCAGCAGTGAAGCACAGGGCTCTGGAAACACCATATATTTT
TRBV11-2	TRBJ2-5	once	TRBD1	CASSFTGTVLPETQYF	TGTGCCAGCAGCTTTACAGGGACAGTCCTTCCGGAGACCCAGTACTTC
TRBV19	TRBJ1-2	NA	NA	CASSIRPRQLAYGYTF	TGTGCCAGTAGTATAAGGCCGAGACAGCTTGCCTATGGCTACACCTTC
TRBV19	TRBJ2-5	NA	TRBD2	CASSVGWRREGLQETQYF	TGTGCCAGTAGTGTTGGCTGGCGGCGGGAGGGCCTCCAAGAGACCCAGTACTTC
TRBV19	TRBJ1-5	NA	NA	CASSIAQVSNQPQHF	TGTGCCAGTAGTATAGCACAGGTCAGCAATCAGCCCCAGCATTTT
TRBV5-6	TRBJ1-5	NA	NA	CASSLSGFRPQHF	TGTGCCAGCAGCTTGTCGGGGTTTAGGCCCCAGCATTTT
TRBV4-1	TRBJ1-3	NA	NA	CASSQATTSGNTIYF	TGCGCCAGCAGCCAAGCGACAACCTCTGGAAACACCATATATTTT
TRBV4-1	TRBJ2-7	few	TRBD2	CASSQLGLAGPYEQYF	TGCGCCAGCAGCCAACTGGGACTAGCGGGGCCCTACGAGCAGTACTTC
TRBV11-2	TRBJ2-7	NA	NA	CASSLITLSSYEQYF	TGTGCCAGCAGCTTAATCACTTTGAGCTCCTACGAGCAGTACTTC
TRBV11-2	TRBJ2-7	NA	NA	CASSLAAGSYEQYF	TGTGCCAGCAGCCTCGCGGCGGGATCCTACGAGCAGTACTTC
TRBV28	TRBJ1-5	NA	NA	CASSLTLRYSNQPQHF	TGTGCCAGCAGTTTAACCTTGCGGTATAGCAATCAGCCCCAGCATTTT
TRBV6-1	TRBJ2-5	once	TRBD1	CASSEAPGGTQETQYF	TGTGCCAGCAGTGAAGCGCCAGGGGGCACTCAAGAGACCCAGTACTTC
TRBV7-9	TRBJ2-7	NA	NA	CASSLWGRTPFYEQYF	TGTGCCAGCAGCTTATGGGGGCGTACTCCCTTCTACGAGCAGTACTTC
TRBV27	TRBJ2-7	once	TRBD1	CASSYRTGRDEQYF	TGTGCCAGCAGTTACCGGACAGGGCGTGACGAGCAGTACTTC
TRBV5-3	TRBJ1-4	NA	NA	CARSLARVRTNEKLFF	TGTGCCAGAAGCTTGGCCAGGGTTCGGACTAATGAAAAACTGTTTTTT
TRBV10-3	TRBJ1-1	few	TRBD1	CAISESKGTRGTEAFF	TGTGCCATCAGTGAGTCGAAAGGGACCAGGGGGACTGAAGCTTTCTTT